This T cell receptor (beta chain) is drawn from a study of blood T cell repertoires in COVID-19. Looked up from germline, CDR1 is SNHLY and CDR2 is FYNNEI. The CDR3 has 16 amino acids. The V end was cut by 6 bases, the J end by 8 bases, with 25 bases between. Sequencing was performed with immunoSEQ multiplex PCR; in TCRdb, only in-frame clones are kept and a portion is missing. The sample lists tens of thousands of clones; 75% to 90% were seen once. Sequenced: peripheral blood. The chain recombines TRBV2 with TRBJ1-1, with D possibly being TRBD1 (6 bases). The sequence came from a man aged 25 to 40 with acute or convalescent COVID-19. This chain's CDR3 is CASSWTVPGLESEAFF. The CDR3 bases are TGTGCCAGCAGCTGGACAGTCCCTGGGTTGGAGTCCGAAGCTTTCTTT.